The 27 T cell receptor beta chains listed next were all sequenced from one sample in a study of Graves' ophthalmopathy and Graves' hyperthyroidism. From RNA, the CDR3 regions of TCR beta chains were amplified and sequenced. The first-round RT-PCR employed HTBI primers together with the Qiagen OneStep RT-PCR kit. A multiplex PCR was then performed as the second round. TCRdb reprocessed the multiplex PCR reads via MiXCR and lists one record per CDR3 protein. This table holds about 340,000 distinct CDR3 sequences, roughly 15% found once. Sequencing was done on a sample of peripheral blood. These receptors came from an adult man with Graves' ophthalmopathy.

This clonotype appeared once. The chain links TRBV20-1 to TRBJ2-5; 14 bases line up with TRBD2. The CDR3 consists of 17 residues. J was trimmed by 5 bases and V by 0 bases; bases with no gene match: 8. Germline values: CDR1 DFQATT, CDR2 SNEGSKA (reference sequence). The CDR3 loop is CSARDLEGLAGVETQYF. CDR3 bases: TGCAGTGCTAGAGACCTAGAGGGACTAGCGGGGGTCGAGACCCAGTACTTC.

This clonotype was counted ten times or more. V and J are TRBV11-2 and TRBJ1-5; 10 bases are shared with TRBD1. Looked up from germline, CDR1 is SGHAT and CDR2 is FQNNGV. The CDR3 runs to 14 residues. J was trimmed by 5 bases and V by 5 bases; bases with no gene match: 3. Here the CDR3 DNA reads TGTGCCAGCAGCCATGGACAGGGGGATCAGCCCCAGCATTTT. It is translated as CASSHGQGDQPQHF.

This clonotype was seen many times. J is TRBJ1-5 and V is TRBV30, with a possible D match to TRBD1 (6 bases). CDR3 length equals 13 residues. V was pared by 4 bases and J by 5 bases, with 12 bases between. Germline lookup yields CDR1 GTSNPN and CDR2 SVGIG (reference sequence). The CDR3 here is CAWTGGRDQPQHF. The CDR3 coding sequence is TGTGCCTGGACGGGGGGGCGCGATCAGCCCCAGCATTTT.

The sample holds many counts of this clonotype. The genes are TRBV5-1 and TRBJ2-5; D is ambiguous. V was pared by 0 bases and J by 3 bases, with 9 bases between. The CDR3 length is 14 residues. Germline loops: CDR1 SGHRS, CDR2 YFSETQ. DNA for the CDR3: TGCGCCAGCAGCTTGGCCCGGGCAGAAGAGACCCAGTACTTC. The encoded protein is CASSLARAEETQYF.

This clonotype was recorded at least ten times. The rearrangement joins TRBV6-2 or TRBV6-3 to TRBJ2-7, with D possibly TRBD2 on 5 matching bases. The CDR3 loop spans 15 amino acids. V lost 0 bases and J lost 7, with 16 bases in between. Germline CDR1 MNHEY, CDR2 SVGEGT. CDR3 coding DNA: TGTGCCAGCAGTTACTCCCGGGGTGGAGTGGGAGAGCAGTACTTC. Its protein product is CASSYSRGGVGEQYF.

There are many counts of this clonotype. The chain is built from TRBV4-1 and TRBJ2-6; no definite D call. This CDR3 has 18 residues. CDR1 is MGHRA, CDR2 YSYEKL, per germline. Trimming shortened V by 4 bases and J by 0 bases, and 16 bases separated the two germline ends. DNA of the CDR3: TGCGCCAGCAGCCCCAAAGCCCTGGGTCCCTCTGGGGCCAACGTCCTGACTTTC. Encoded protein: CASSPKALGPSGANVLTF.

Many counts were recorded for this clonotype. V is TRBV6-1 and J is TRBJ1-1, with 7 bases lining up with TRBD1. CDR3 length equals 15 residues. The ends lost 6 bases at V and 1 base at J; junction bases unmatched: 8. The germline CDR1 and CDR2 sequences are MNHNS and SASEGT. The chain's CDR3 is CASRMTGRKNTEAFF. The CDR3 DNA reads TGTGCCAGCAGAATGACAGGGCGAAAGAACACTGAAGCTTTCTTT.

The sample holds many counts of this clonotype. This chain connects TRBV28 to TRBJ1-5, with D hard to call. Germline V lookup: CDR1 MDHEN, CDR2 SYDVKM. Trimming removed 1 base from V and 0 bases from J, with 16 bases in between. The CDR3 is 18 residues long. The CDR3 spells CASSLSGTAIISNQPQHF. The CDR3 DNA sequence: TGTGCCAGCAGTTTATCTGGCACAGCCATCATTAGCAATCAGCCCCAGCATTTT.

This clonotype was observed at least ten times. This chain links TRBV20-1 with TRBJ2-7; maybe TRBD1 (5 bases). The V and J ends lost 6 bases and 2 bases respectively, with 11 bases between them. This CDR3 contains 12 residues. Germline CDR1 and CDR2: DFQATT and SNEGSKA (reference sequence). The CDR3 is CSASRQPYEQYF. The CDR3 coding sequence is TGCAGTGCCAGTAGACAGCCCTACGAGCAGTACTTC.

Ten or more counts support this clonotype. The chain has TRBV20-1 and TRBJ2-4, with a possible D match to TRBD2 (6 bases). This CDR3 contains 13 residues. The V end was cut by 3 bases, the J end by 2 bases, with 8 bases between. Germline CDR1 reads DFQATT; CDR2 reads SNEGSKA (reference sequence). The DNA of the CDR3 is TGCAGTGCTAGGGGCGGGACCAAAAACATTCAGTACTTC. It codes for CSARGGTKNIQYF.

This clonotype was detected ten times or more. J is TRBJ2-7 and V is TRBV2; 13 bases are shared with TRBD2. This CDR3 has 15 amino acids. V gave up 8 bases and J gave up 1 base; unmatched junction bases: 5. Germline CDR1 SNHLY, CDR2 FYNNEI. The CDR3 bases are TGTGCCAGCCTACTAGCGGGAGGGCTGTCCTACGAGCAGTACTTC. Residues: CASLLAGGLSYEQYF. The full variable domain, rest sourced from reference TRBV2 and TRBJ2-7, is EPEVTQTPSHQVTQMGQEVILRCVPISNHLYFYWYRQILGQKVEFLVSFYNNEISEKSEIFDDQFSVERPDGSNFTLKIRSTKLEDSAMYFCASLLAGGLSYEQYFGPGTRLTVT.

In this sample, this clonotype turned up a few times. The CDR3 loop is CASSPGRENYGYTF. The CDR3 region has the DNA TGTGCCAGCAGTCCAGGACGGGAAAACTATGGCTACACCTTC. V is TRBV12-3 or TRBV12-4 and J is TRBJ1-2; D uncertain. V dropped 5 bases and J dropped 2 bases, with 12 bases sitting between them. CDR3 length: 14 amino acids.

The sample holds many counts of this clonotype. V usage is TRBV7-2 and J usage is TRBJ1-5; the match to TRBD1 covers 9 bases. V lost 5 bases and J lost 5; bases outside the gene matches: 4. The CDR3 runs to 14 residues. Per germline, CDR1 SGHTA and CDR2 FQGNSA. The CDR3 here is CASSADRGDQPQHF. The DNA of the CDR3 is TGTGCCAGCAGCGCGGACAGGGGAGATCAGCCCCAGCATTTT.

This clonotype has at least ten counts. V usage is TRBV24-1 and J usage is TRBJ2-5, with 13 bases that match TRBD2. CDR1 and CDR2 (germline): KGHDR, SFDVKD. V lost 4 bases and J lost 0; bases outside the gene matches: 4. The CDR3 has 17 amino acids. The CDR3 region has the DNA TGTGCCACCAGTGACCCGACTAGCGGGGGGTACCAAGAGACCCAGTACTTC. Amino acid sequence: CATSDPTSGGYQETQYF.

Ten or more counts support this clonotype. The genes are TRBV11-2 and TRBJ2-7, with D possibly matching TRBD2 (6 bases). The CDR3 sequence is 13 residues long. Trimming took off 8 bases at V and 3 bases at J, with 14 bases between the two ends. CDR1 is SGHAT, CDR2 FQNNGV, per germline. The CDR3 protein is CASRRAEIYEQYF. The CDR3 nucleotides are TGTGCCAGCCGGAGGGCGGAGATCTACGAGCAGTACTTC.

This clonotype was seen repeatedly, ten times or more. V gene TRBV28 combines with J gene TRBJ1-6; D unclear. V was pared by 4 bases and J by 0 bases, with 10 bases between. This CDR3 has 16 amino acids. Per the germline V gene, CDR1 is MDHEN and CDR2 is SYDVKM. The CDR3 sequence is CASSYTHSSYNSPLHF. CDR3 sequence (DNA): TGTGCCAGCAGTTATACACACAGCTCCTATAATTCACCCCTCCACTTT.

This rearrangement joins TRBV20-1 to TRBJ2-7; perhaps TRBD2 as D (5 bases). The CDR3 spans 14 residues. Trimming took off 6 bases at V and 3 bases at J, with 18 bases between the two ends. Germline V gives CDR1 DFQATT, CDR2 SNEGSKA (reference sequence). The CDR3: CSAYPVRGSYEQYF. The DNA of the CDR3 is TGCAGTGCCTACCCAGTTCGGGGTAGCTACGAGCAGTACTTC.

This clonotype was detected ten times or more. This chain links TRBV20-1 with TRBJ2-7, with a weak D call TRBD1 (5 bases). Per the germline V gene, CDR1 is DFQATT and CDR2 is SNEGSKA (reference sequence). The CDR3 has 14 residues. Trimming took off 6 bases at V and 0 bases at J, with 15 bases between the two ends. The CDR3 DNA reads as TGCAGTGCCCCGCGACAGTACAGCTCCTACGAGCAGTACTTC. Translation: CSAPRQYSSYEQYF.

This clonotype occurred many times. The chain has TRBV7-9 and TRBJ1-5; 7 nucleotides match TRBD1. The CDR3 totals 14 residues. V lost 5 bases, J lost 7 bases, and 8 bases stayed unmatched. CDR1 and CDR2 (germline): SEHNR, FQNEAQ (reference sequence). The CDR3: CASSLTDRLQPQHF. The CDR3 nucleotides are TGTGCCAGCAGCCTTACGGACAGGTTACAGCCCCAGCATTTT. Full variable domain (remainder filled in from reference TRBV7-9 and TRBJ1-5): DTGVSQNPRHKITKRGQNVTFRCDPISEHNRLYWYRQTLGQGPEFLTYFQNEAQLEKSRLLSDRFSAERPKGSFSTLEIQRTEQGDSAMYLCASSLTDRLQPQHFGDGTRLSIL.

In this sample, this clonotype turned up many times. The V gene is TRBV19, the J gene TRBJ2-3; the D is unclear. The CDR3 consists of 12 residues. Per germline, CDR1 LNHDA and CDR2 SQIVND (reference sequence). With 5 bases removed from V and 4 bases from J, the gap between germline ends came to 7 bases. CDR3 coding DNA: TGTGCCAGTAGTCCTACGGCAGATACGCAGTATTTT. Translated: CASSPTADTQYF.

This clonotype was seen at least ten times. V and J are TRBV7-9 and TRBJ2-7; perhaps TRBD1 as D (5 bases). The CDR3 length is 14 residues. Trimming cost V 1 base and J 6 bases, with 13 bases left between them. The germline V gene has CDR1 SEHNR and CDR2 FQNEAQ (reference sequence). The CDR3 nucleotides are TGTGCCAGCAGCTTAGTCGGTCAGACAGTCGAGCAGTACTTC. Amino acid sequence: CASSLVGQTVEQYF.

This clonotype has ten or more counts. The V call is TRBV7-2, the J call TRBJ2-2, with 9 bases matching TRBD2. The CDR3 extends over 15 amino acids. J lost 3 bases, V lost 5 bases, and 4 bases had no gene match. The germline V gene has CDR1 SGHTA and CDR2 FQGNSA. CDR3 residues: CASSLGLAYTGELFF. The CDR3 nucleotides are TGTGCCAGCAGCCTAGGACTAGCGTACACCGGGGAGCTGTTTTTT.

V gene TRBV12-3 or TRBV12-4 combines with J gene TRBJ2-7, with 12 bases fitting TRBD2. V was clipped by 6 bases and J by 6 bases; unmatched bases: 15. The CDR3 is made up of 17 amino acids. The CDR3 loop reads CASSTRLAGELLGEQYF. In nucleotides, the CDR3 is TGTGCCAGCAGCACCCGACTAGCGGGAGAACTCCTAGGCGAGCAGTACTTC.

Many counts were recorded for this clonotype. The rearrangement joins TRBV6-1 to TRBJ1-5, with 8 bases identical to TRBD1. J gave up 2 bases and V 8 bases, and 2 bases lay outside the gene matches. Germline values: CDR1 MNHNS, CDR2 SASEGT. The CDR3 extends over 13 amino acids. CDR3 DNA: TGTGCCAGCCAGGGGGCTGGCAATCAGCCCCAGCATTTT. This encodes CASQGAGNQPQHF.

There are a few counts of this clonotype. The gene calls are TRBV6-5 and TRBJ1-3; D gene unclear. The CDR3 has 15 amino acids. V gave up 0 bases and J gave up 6 bases, with 12 bases separating them. CDR1 MNHEY and CDR2 SVGAGI come from the germline V gene. In DNA form, the CDR3 reads TGTGCCAGCAGTTACTCGATGGGAAATGCAAACACCATATATTTT. Protein product: CASSYSMGNANTIYF.

The chain links TRBV11-2 to TRBJ2-7; maybe TRBD2 (6 bases). CDR1 and CDR2 from the germline V gene are SGHAT and FQNNGV. V lost 0 bases and J lost 8, with 17 bases in between. This CDR3 contains 15 residues. The CDR3 DNA follows: TGTGCCAGCAGCTTAGATGGTTTAATGGAGGGCAAGCAGTACTTC. Translated: CASSLDGLMEGKQYF.

The sample holds many counts of this clonotype. The chain links TRBV5-4 to TRBJ2-5; a possible D gene is TRBD1 (6 bases). The germline gives CDR1 SGHNT, CDR2 YYREEE (reference sequence). The CDR3 consists of 14 residues. Trimming left V 0 bases short and J 3 bases short, with 9 bases between. CDR3: CASSLASGEETQYF. The CDR3 nucleotides are TGTGCCAGCAGCTTGGCGTCAGGGGAAGAGACCCAGTACTTC.